Given below is one T cell receptor (beta chain) in context. The J segment lost 0 bases and the V segment lost 6 bases, leaving 4 bases of the junction unmatched. CDR3 length: 15 residues. Germline values: CDR1 MNHNY, CDR2 SVGAGI (reference sequence). The sample comes from a study of blood T cell repertoires in COVID-19. The data were produced by immunoSEQ multiplex PCR, yet TCRdb's version contains in-frame clones alone and is incomplete. Altogether approximately 270,000 clones are present, around 90% being singletons, with the ten largest covering around 3.3%. The chain uses TRBV6-6 and TRBJ1-5; 8 bases fit TRBD1. The source material was peripheral blood. The source is a man between 18 and 35 years old with active or convalescent COVID-19. The CDR3 loop reads CASSQGALSNQPQHF. The CDR3 DNA reads as TGTGCCAGCAGCCAGGGGGCGCTTAGCAATCAGCCCCAGCATTTT.